This T cell receptor (beta chain) was profiled in a study of tumor-infiltrating lymphocytes in localized non-small cell lung cancer. Study information: Tumor tissue and non-adjacent uninvolved lung came from each patient.

Sequencing used immunoSEQ multiplex PCR; TCRdb keeps in-frame clones, though not all of them. Among roughly 20,000 clones, 60% to 80% were seen once, and the ten largest hold 3% to 3.5%. This CDR3 has 16 amino acids. The germline V gene encodes CDR1 SGHTA and CDR2 FQGNSA. Trimming pared 5 bases from V and 5 bases from J, leaving 19 bases between. With regard to this clone: Its antigen is not identified.

Study-wide findings and caveats: Compared with uninvolved lung, tumors showed higher T cell infiltration by TCRbeta sequencing.

What was sequenced was lung tumor tissue. The V gene is TRBV7-2, the J gene TRBJ2-4; D is possibly TRBD2 (6 bases). This clonotype originated in a human donor with non-small cell lung cancer. CDR3 loop: CASSRGGRSGQNIQYF. The CDR3, as DNA: TGTGCCAGCAGCCGTGGTGGGAGGTCTGGGCAAAACATTCAGTACTTC.